Included here is one TCR beta chain sequence, with context. Its antigen is still unknown. The CDR3 sequence is 14 residues long. V was trimmed by 8 bases and J by 0 bases, leaving 10 bases between them. Germline loops: CDR1 MDHEN, CDR2 SYDVKM. The data derive from a study of shared clonotypes between healthy human individuals. Study-level points and caveats: Naive subsets tended to show greater estimated richness than memory subsets. Expectations were that clonotype sharing among donors would be affected by sequencing depth.

This table comes from immunoSEQ multiplex PCR, and its TCRdb copy is limited to in-frame clones, with some not included. Of over 2 million clones in the sample, around 93% were seen once. Sequenced sample: naive CD4+ T cells from PBMCs. The sample's subset: CD45RA+ positively selected. The source of this sequence is a man aged 18 to 30 in good health. Some clones in this sample may be carry-over from other donors' samples. The chain combines TRBV28 with TRBJ2-2, with D possibly TRBD1 on 6 matching bases. CDR3 sequence reads: CASLDRANTGELFF. CDR3 sequence (DNA): TGTGCCAGCTTGGACAGAGCGAACACCGGGGAGCTGTTTTTT.